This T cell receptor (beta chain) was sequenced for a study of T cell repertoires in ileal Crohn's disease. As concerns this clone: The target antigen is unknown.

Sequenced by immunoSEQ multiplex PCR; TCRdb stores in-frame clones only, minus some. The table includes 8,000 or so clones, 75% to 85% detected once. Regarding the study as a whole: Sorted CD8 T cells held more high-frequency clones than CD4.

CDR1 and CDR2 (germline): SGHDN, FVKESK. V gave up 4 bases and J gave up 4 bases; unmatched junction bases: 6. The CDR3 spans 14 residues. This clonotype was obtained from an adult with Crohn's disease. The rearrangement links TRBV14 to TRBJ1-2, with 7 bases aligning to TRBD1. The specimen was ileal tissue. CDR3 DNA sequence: TGTGCCAGCAGCCGACAGGGCTGGGGCTATGGCTACACCTTC. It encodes CASSRQGWGYGYTF. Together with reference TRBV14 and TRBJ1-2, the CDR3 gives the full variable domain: EAGVTQFPSHSVIEKGQTVTLRCDPISGHDNLYWYRRVMGKEIKFLLHFVKESKQDESGMPNNRFLAERTGGTYSTLKVQPAELEDSGVYFCASSRQGWGYGYTFGSGTRLTVV.